The 27 T cell receptor beta chains reported below all come from one sample, sequenced in a study of CD8 T cells in ankylosing spondylitis. Each CDR3 protein is one row after TCRdb ran MiXCR on the 5' RACE reads. Among roughly 220,000 distinct CDR3 sequences listed, roughly a tenth were seen once. What was sequenced was blood, either unsorted or a sorted T cell fraction (not recorded which). These receptors came from a male donor with ankylosing spondylitis or in good health (not recorded which).

The chain links TRBV6-1 to TRBJ2-6; a possible D gene is TRBD2 (7 bases). V was pared by 6 bases and J by 5 bases, with 17 bases between. The CDR3 is 16 amino acids. In germline, CDR1 is MNHNS, CDR2 SASEGT. CDR3 nucleotides: TGTGCCAGCAGGGGGGGGGCCCTCGATAGGGCCAACGTCCTGACTTTC. Its translation is CASRGGALDRANVLTF.

This clonotype was detected a few times. The chain couples TRBV4-2 to TRBJ1-5; no clear D gene. V was trimmed by 0 bases and J by 10 bases, leaving 10 bases between them. CDR3 length equals 13 residues. The germline V gene encodes CDR1 LGHNA and CDR2 YNFKEQ. The CDR3 sequence: CASSQDPKGPQHF. The CDR3 nucleotides read TGTGCCAGCAGCCAAGATCCTAAGGGTCCCCAGCATTTT.

This clonotype has ten or more counts. J is TRBJ2-3 and V is TRBV20-1; D is possibly TRBD1 or TRBD2 (6 bases each). V was cut by 3 bases and J by 0 bases, with 13 bases left in between. CDR3 length equals 15 residues. Germline assignment: CDR1 DFQATT and CDR2 SNEGSKA (reference sequence). CDR3 protein: CSASWGATSTDTQYF. Here the CDR3 DNA reads TGCAGTGCTAGCTGGGGGGCTACCAGCACAGATACGCAGTATTTT.

This clonotype was seen many times. The J gene is TRBJ1-5, the V gene TRBV7-9, with D perhaps TRBD1 (6 bases). The V end was cut by 5 bases, the J end by 2 bases, with 16 bases between. CDR1 and CDR2 (germline): SEHNR, FQNEAQ (reference sequence). The length of the CDR3 is 16 residues. The CDR3 region is CASSRGGLGGNQPQHF. The CDR3 DNA is TGTGCCAGCAGCCGCGGGGGGCTTGGGGGCAATCAGCCCCAGCATTTT.

V and J are TRBV11-2 and TRBJ2-7; D is perhaps TRBD1 or TRBD2 (5 bases each). Germline lookup yields CDR1 SGHAT and CDR2 FQNNGV. V gave up 6 bases and J gave up 5 bases, with 17 bases separating them. There are 14 residues in the CDR3. The CDR3 region has the DNA TGTGCCAGCAGACGTCCGGGACGGCGGGACGAGCAGTACTTC. This translates into CASRRPGRRDEQYF.

At least ten counts were recorded for this clonotype. The chain combines TRBV5-1 with TRBJ2-2; maybe TRBD1 (6 bases). This CDR3 contains 14 residues. Trimming removed 5 bases at V and 1 base at J, with 9 bases between. The germline CDR1 and CDR2 sequences are SGHRS and YFSETQ. The CDR3 DNA sequence: TGCGCCAGCAGGACGGGACAGAACACCGGGGAGCTGTTTTTT. It is translated as CASRTGQNTGELFF.

This clonotype was detected ten times or more. The chain joins TRBV7-2 to TRBJ1-1, with D unclear. The ends were cut back, 0 bases at V and 2 bases at J, with 16 bases in the middle. Per the germline V gene, CDR1 is SGHTA and CDR2 is FQGNSA. This CDR3 is 17 amino acids long. CDR3 loop: CASSLAIGQQINTEAFF. The CDR3 DNA reads as TGTGCCAGCAGCTTAGCGATCGGGCAGCAGATTAACACTGAAGCTTTCTTT. Complete variable domain (other parts from reference TRBV7-2 and TRBJ1-1): GAGVSQSPSNKVTEKGKDVELRCDPISGHTALYWYRQSLGQGLEFLIYFQGNSAPDKSGLPSDRFSAERTGGSVSTLTIQRTQQEDSAVYLCASSLAIGQQINTEAFFGQGTRLTVV.

A few counts support this clonotype. This chain uses TRBV7-2 with TRBJ2-7; TRBD2 matches 14 bases. Germline V lookup: CDR1 SGHTA, CDR2 FQGNSA. The J segment lost 4 bases and the V segment lost 4 bases, leaving 3 bases of the junction unmatched. The CDR3 covers 15 residues. In DNA form, the CDR3 reads TGTGCCAGCAGCTCGGGACTAGCGGGGGAGTACGAGCAGTACTTC. Amino acids: CASSSGLAGEYEQYF.

J is TRBJ2-7 and V is TRBV7-9; a weak D match, TRBD1 (5 bases). The CDR3 is 12 amino acids. Germline CDR1 reads SEHNR; CDR2 reads FQNEAQ (reference sequence). V was trimmed by 5 bases and J by 3 bases, leaving 8 bases between them. The CDR3 here is CASSPDNYEQYF. The CDR3 DNA follows: TGTGCCAGCAGCCCGGACAACTACGAGCAGTACTTC.

V gene TRBV7-2 combines with J gene TRBJ2-1, with 7 bases identical to TRBD2. J gave up 12 bases and V 1 base, and 9 bases lay outside the gene matches. CDR3 length equals 14 residues. The germline gives CDR1 SGHTA, CDR2 FQGNSA. The CDR3 spells CASSLVPAGRRQFF. The CDR3 DNA is TGTGCCAGCAGCTTAGTGCCAGCGGGGCGCCGGCAGTTCTTC.

This clonotype came up many times. This chain uses TRBV29-1 with TRBJ1-1, with 8 bases matching TRBD1. Germline lookup yields CDR1 SQVTM and CDR2 ANQGSEA. The V and J ends lost 6 bases and 0 bases, in that order; junction bases with no gene match: 6. The CDR3 is 14 amino acids. As DNA, the CDR3 is TGCAGCGTCCCCGACAGGGGAATGAACACTGAAGCTTTCTTT. Its translation: CSVPDRGMNTEAFF.

This clonotype has ten or more counts. CDR3 residues: CASSEESAPSTDTQYF. The CDR3 region has the DNA TGTGCCAGCAGCGAAGAGTCAGCACCTAGCACAGATACGCAGTATTTT. The V call is TRBV7-9, the J call TRBJ2-3; D is unresolved. Between the trimmed V and J ends, which lost 5 bases and 0 bases, there was a span of 15 bases. Per germline, CDR1 SEHNR and CDR2 FQNEAQ (reference sequence). The CDR3 spans 16 residues.

This clonotype appeared a single time. The CDR3, as DNA: TGTGCCAGCAGCTCATCTAGCGGGGGGGCCCGTTATACGCAGTATTTT. It encodes CASSSSSGGARYTQYF. The chain combines TRBV7-2 with TRBJ2-3, with 12 bases fitting TRBD2. V lost 4 bases, J lost 7 bases, and 9 bases stayed unmatched. The length of the CDR3 is 16 residues. Germline V lookup: CDR1 SGHTA, CDR2 FQGNSA.

This clonotype was observed at least ten times. This sequence joins TRBV7-9 and TRBJ1-1; 11 bases align to TRBD1. Germline CDR1 and CDR2: SEHNR and FQNEAQ (reference sequence). The V gene end was trimmed by 6 bases and the J gene end by 6 bases; junction bases not matched to a gene: 9. This CDR3 has 15 amino acids. The CDR3 protein is CASRNTGTGGSEAFF. The CDR3 nucleotides are TGTGCCAGCAGGAACACCGGGACAGGGGGTTCTGAAGCTTTCTTT.

This clonotype showed up many times. V gene TRBV5-1 combines with J gene TRBJ1-2, with 10 bases lining up with TRBD1. Germline trimming cut 0 bases from V and 6 bases from J; bases unmatched to any gene: 11. Germline CDR1 SGHRS, CDR2 YFSETQ. The CDR3 runs 17 residues. This CDR3 is CASSLVYMGTGEDGYTF. CDR3 coding DNA: TGCGCCAGCAGCTTGGTCTATATGGGGACAGGGGAGGATGGCTACACCTTC. The entire variable domain, with the rest obtained from reference TRBV5-1 and TRBJ1-2, is as follows: KAGVTQTPRYLIKTRGQQVTLSCSPISGHRSVSWYQQTPGQGLQFLFEYFSETQRNKGNFPGRFSGRQFSNSRSEMNVSTLELGDSALYLCASSLVYMGTGEDGYTFGSGTRLTVV.

This clonotype was seen ten or more times. The chain joins TRBV4-2 to TRBJ2-1; 9 nucleotides agree with TRBD2. From germline, CDR1 is LGHNA and CDR2 YNFKEQ. The CDR3 spans 17 residues. The ends lost 3 bases at V and 8 bases at J; junction bases unmatched: 14. The DNA of the CDR3 is TGTGCCAGCAGCCATCCTGGGACGGCGGGGGGGGCCCATGAGCAGTTCTTC. This sequence encodes CASSHPGTAGGAHEQFF.

This clonotype was seen many times. The chain carries TRBV29-1 and TRBJ2-5; D may be TRBD1 or TRBD2 (5 bases each). Germline assignment: CDR1 SQVTM and CDR2 ANQGSEA. Trimming left V 4 bases short and J 9 bases short, with 15 bases between. There are 12 residues in the CDR3. The CDR3: CSVGLGDEPQYF. The CDR3 coding sequence is TGCAGCGTTGGTCTAGGGGACGAACCCCAGTACTTC. The full variable domain, rest sourced from reference TRBV29-1 and TRBJ2-5, is SAVISQKPSRDICQRGTSLTIQCQVDSQVTMMFWYRQQPGQSLTLIATANQGSEATYESGFVIDKFPISRPNLTFSTLTVSNMSPEDSSIYLCSVGLGDEPQYFGPGTRLLVL.

In this sample, this clonotype turned up many times. The rearrangement uses TRBV7-9 and TRBJ1-6, with TRBD1 matching over 9 bases. This CDR3 has 14 amino acids. V lost 4 bases to trimming and J lost 7 bases; unmatched junction nucleotides: 2. In germline, CDR1 is SEHNR, CDR2 FQNEAQ (reference sequence). CDR3 protein: CASSYGTGNSPLHF. The CDR3 DNA is TGTGCCAGCAGCTACGGGACAGGGAATTCACCCCTCCACTTT. The full variable domain, rest sourced from reference TRBV7-9 and TRBJ1-6, is DTGVSQNPRHKITKRGQNVTFRCDPISEHNRLYWYRQTLGQGPEFLTYFQNEAQLEKSRLLSDRFSAERPKGSFSTLEIQRTEQGDSAMYLCASSYGTGNSPLHFGNGTRLTVT.

This clonotype was counted many times. The V call is TRBV12-3 or TRBV12-4, the J call TRBJ1-1, with TRBD1 matching over 7 bases. V lost 10 bases and J lost 4; bases outside the gene matches: 18. This CDR3 has 16 residues. The CDR3 spells CATRADRSLPVTEAFF. For the CDR3, the DNA is TGTGCCACCCGGGCGGACAGGTCCTTACCGGTCACTGAAGCTTTCTTT.

This chain connects TRBV7-6 to TRBJ2-1, with D maybe TRBD2 (7 bases). The CDR3 has 18 amino acids. The V gene lost 7 bases and the J gene lost 5 bases, with 27 bases spanning the gap. Per the germline V gene, CDR1 is SGHVS and CDR2 is FNYEAQ. The CDR3 DNA reads TGTGCCAGCAACCAAAGGGGGGAGAAAGGGGGGGCCAACAATGAGCAGTTCTTC. This gives the protein CASNQRGEKGGANNEQFF.

This clonotype was recorded a few times. The chain uses TRBV5-1 and TRBJ2-2, with no clear D. Germline V lookup: CDR1 SGHRS, CDR2 YFSETQ. V lost 7 bases and J 1 base, leaving 11 bases between the germline ends. The CDR3 is 14 residues long. The CDR3 DNA follows: TGCGCCAGCCGACCTCGGGTGAACACCGGGGAGCTGTTTTTT. It encodes CASRPRVNTGELFF.

At least ten counts were recorded for this clonotype. The chain couples TRBV5-1 to TRBJ1-1; D is unclear. Trimming took off 7 bases at V and 4 bases at J, with 14 bases between the two ends. Germline values: CDR1 SGHRS, CDR2 YFSETQ. There are 13 residues in the CDR3. CDR3 in amino acids: CASARNLGTEAFF. The CDR3 region has the DNA TGCGCCAGCGCGAGGAATCTCGGCACTGAAGCTTTCTTT.

This clonotype showed up many times. J is TRBJ2-3 and V is TRBV2; D might be TRBD1 (5 bases). The CDR3 runs to 14 residues. V was cut by 3 bases and J by 3 bases, with 10 bases left in between. Germline lookup yields CDR1 SNHLY and CDR2 FYNNEI. CDR3: CASSEGQGTDTQYF. DNA for the CDR3: TGTGCCAGCAGTGAGGGGCAGGGAACAGATACGCAGTATTTT.

This clonotype has at least ten counts. V and J are TRBV5-1 and TRBJ2-2, with 11 bases fitting TRBD1. This CDR3 contains 15 residues. Trimming took 2 bases from V and 7 from J; bases not matched to a gene: 4. Germline values: CDR1 SGHRS, CDR2 YFSETQ. The CDR3 sequence: CASSFKGQGDGELFF. Here the CDR3 DNA reads TGCGCCAGCAGCTTTAAGGGACAGGGGGACGGGGAGCTGTTTTTT.

This clonotype was detected ten times or more. The chain carries TRBV5-1 and TRBJ2-7; D call uncertain. This CDR3 is 14 amino acids long. Between the trimmed V and J ends, which lost 0 bases and 4 bases, there was a span of 11 bases. In germline, CDR1 is SGHRS, CDR2 YFSETQ. CDR3 sequence: CASSLDREVYEQYF. The CDR3 DNA reads TGCGCCAGCAGCTTGGACCGAGAGGTGTACGAGCAGTACTTC.

This clonotype was found many times. This sequence joins TRBV12-3 or TRBV12-4 and TRBJ1-1, with D possibly matching TRBD1 (5 bases). With 2 bases removed from V and 0 bases from J, the gap between germline ends came to 7 bases. This CDR3 comprises 14 residues. CDR3: CASSLNRLNTEAFF. CDR3 nucleotide sequence: TGTGCCAGCAGTTTAAACAGGTTGAACACTGAAGCTTTCTTT.

This clonotype was counted many times. The J gene is TRBJ1-1, the V gene TRBV12-3 or TRBV12-4; 7 bases are a match to TRBD1. The CDR3 is made up of 14 amino acids. With 7 bases clipped from V and 4 bases from J, the junction kept 9 bases outside the gene matches. The CDR3 nucleotides are TGTGCCAGCATAAGACAGGGTTCAAGCACTGAAGCTTTCTTT. Its protein is CASIRQGSSTEAFF.